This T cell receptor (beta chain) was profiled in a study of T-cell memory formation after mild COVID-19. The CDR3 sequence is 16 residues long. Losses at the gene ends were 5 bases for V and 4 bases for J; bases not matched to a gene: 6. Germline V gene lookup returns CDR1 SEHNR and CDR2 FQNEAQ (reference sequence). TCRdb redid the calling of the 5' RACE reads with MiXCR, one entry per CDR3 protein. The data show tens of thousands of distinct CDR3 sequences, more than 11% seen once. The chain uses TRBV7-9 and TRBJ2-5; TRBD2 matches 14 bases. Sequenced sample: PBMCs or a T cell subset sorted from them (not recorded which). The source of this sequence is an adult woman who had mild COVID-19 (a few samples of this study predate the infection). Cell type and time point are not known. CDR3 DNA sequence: TGTGCCAGCAGCCGGACTAGCGGGGGGTCGGGAGAGACCCAGTACTTC. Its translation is CASSRTSGGSGETQYF. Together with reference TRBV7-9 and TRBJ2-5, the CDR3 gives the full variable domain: DTGVSQNPRHKITKRGQNVTFRCDPISEHNRLYWYRQTLGQGPEFLTYFQNEAQLEKSRLLSDRFSAERPKGSFSTLEIQRTEQGDSAMYLCASSRTSGGSGETQYFGPGTRLLVL.